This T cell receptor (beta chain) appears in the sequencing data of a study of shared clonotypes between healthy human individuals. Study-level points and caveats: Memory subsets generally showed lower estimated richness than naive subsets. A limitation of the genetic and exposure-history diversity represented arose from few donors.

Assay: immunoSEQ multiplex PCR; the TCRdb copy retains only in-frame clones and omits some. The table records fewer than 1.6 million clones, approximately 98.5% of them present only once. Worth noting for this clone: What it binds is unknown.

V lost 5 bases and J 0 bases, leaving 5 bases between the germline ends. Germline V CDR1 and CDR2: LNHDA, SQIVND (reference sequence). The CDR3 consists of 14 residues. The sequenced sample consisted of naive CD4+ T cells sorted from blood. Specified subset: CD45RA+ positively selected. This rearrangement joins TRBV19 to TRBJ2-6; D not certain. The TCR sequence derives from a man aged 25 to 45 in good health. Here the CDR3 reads CASSLISGANVLTF. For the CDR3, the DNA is TGTGCCAGTAGTTTGATCTCTGGGGCCAACGTCCTGACTTTC.